The clone carrying this T cell receptor beta chain was detected many times. Its antigen is currently unknown. The V and J ends lost 4 bases and 2 bases respectively, with 10 bases between them. The CDR3 sequence is 13 residues long. Germline CDR1 and CDR2: SGHDT and YYEEEE. The data derive from a study of CD8 T cells in ankylosing spondylitis. Notes on the study in general: Reportedly, significant enrichment of disease-linked clones occurred in matched ankylosing spondylitis synovial fluid.

As the method for making TCR beta libraries, quantitative 5'-RACE with molecular barcodes was used. MiXCR, applied by TCRdb to the 5' RACE reads, yields one record per CDR3 protein. Found here are 150,000 to 200,000 distinct CDR3 sequences, around 10% of them singletons; the top ten hold roughly 28%. This TCR was sampled from a male donor with ankylosing spondylitis or in good health (not recorded which). The chain carries TRBV5-6 and TRBJ2-7; D not certain. The sample was blood, either unsorted or a sorted T cell fraction (not recorded which). CDR3 nucleotide sequence: TGTGCCAGCAGCCCTACCTCAACCTACGAGCAGTACTTC. Translating it yields CASSPTSTYEQYF.